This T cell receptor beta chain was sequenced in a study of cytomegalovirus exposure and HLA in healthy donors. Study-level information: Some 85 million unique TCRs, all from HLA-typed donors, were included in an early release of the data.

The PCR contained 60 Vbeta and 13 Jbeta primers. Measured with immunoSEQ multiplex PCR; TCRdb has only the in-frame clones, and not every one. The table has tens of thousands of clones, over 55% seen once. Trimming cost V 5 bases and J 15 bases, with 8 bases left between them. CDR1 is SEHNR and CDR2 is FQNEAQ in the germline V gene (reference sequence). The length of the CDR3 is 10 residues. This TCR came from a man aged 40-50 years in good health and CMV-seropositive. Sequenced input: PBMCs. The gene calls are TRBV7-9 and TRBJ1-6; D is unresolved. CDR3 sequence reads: CASSQEVLHF. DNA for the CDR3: TGTGCCAGCAGCCAAGAGGTCCTCCACTTT.